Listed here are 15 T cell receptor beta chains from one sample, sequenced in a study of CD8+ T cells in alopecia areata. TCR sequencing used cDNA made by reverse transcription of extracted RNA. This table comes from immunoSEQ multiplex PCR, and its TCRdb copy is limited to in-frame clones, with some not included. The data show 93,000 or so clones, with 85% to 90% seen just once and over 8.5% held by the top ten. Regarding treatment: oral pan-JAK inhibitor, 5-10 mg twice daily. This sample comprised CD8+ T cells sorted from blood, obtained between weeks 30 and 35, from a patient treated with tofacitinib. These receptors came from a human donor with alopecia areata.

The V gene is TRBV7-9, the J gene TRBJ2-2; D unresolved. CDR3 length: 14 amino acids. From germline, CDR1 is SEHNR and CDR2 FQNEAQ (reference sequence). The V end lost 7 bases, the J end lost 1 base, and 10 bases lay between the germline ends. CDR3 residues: CASITIENTGELFF. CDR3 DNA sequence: TGTGCCAGCATCACCATCGAGAACACCGGGGAGCTGTTTTTT.

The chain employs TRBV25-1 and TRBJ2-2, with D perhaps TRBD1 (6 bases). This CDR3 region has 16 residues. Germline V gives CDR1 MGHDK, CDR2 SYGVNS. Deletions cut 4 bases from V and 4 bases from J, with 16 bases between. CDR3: CASSVGARGPTGELFF. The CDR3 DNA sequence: TGTGCCAGCAGTGTGGGGGCCAGGGGACCCACCGGGGAGCTGTTTTTT.

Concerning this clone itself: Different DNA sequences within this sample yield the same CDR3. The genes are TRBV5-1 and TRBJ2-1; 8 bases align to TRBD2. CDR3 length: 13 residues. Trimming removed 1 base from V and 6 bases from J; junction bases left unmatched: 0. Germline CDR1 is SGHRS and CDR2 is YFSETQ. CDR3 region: CASSLTSGNEQFF. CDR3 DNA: TGCGCCAGCAGCTTGACTAGCGGCAATGAGCAGTTCTTC.

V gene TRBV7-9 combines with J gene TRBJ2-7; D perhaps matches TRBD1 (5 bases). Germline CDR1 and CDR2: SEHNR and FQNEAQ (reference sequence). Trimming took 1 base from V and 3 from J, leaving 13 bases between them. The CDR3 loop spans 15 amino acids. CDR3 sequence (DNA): TGTGCCAGCAGCTTAGGCAGGGAAGCTATCTACGAGCAGTACTTC. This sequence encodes CASSLGREAIYEQYF.

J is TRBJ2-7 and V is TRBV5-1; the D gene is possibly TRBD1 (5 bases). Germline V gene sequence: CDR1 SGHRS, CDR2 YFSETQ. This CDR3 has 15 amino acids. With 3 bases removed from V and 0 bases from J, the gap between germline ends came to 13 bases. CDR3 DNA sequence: TGCGCCAGCAGCTCCTCGACAGACAGCTCCTACGAGCAGTACTTC. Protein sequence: CASSSSTDSSYEQYF.

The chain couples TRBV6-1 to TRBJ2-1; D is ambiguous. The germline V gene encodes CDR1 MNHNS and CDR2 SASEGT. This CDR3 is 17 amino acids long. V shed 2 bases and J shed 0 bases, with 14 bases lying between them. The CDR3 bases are TGTGCCAGCAGTGAATTTGGTCAGAGGAGCTCCTACAATGAGCAGTTCTTC. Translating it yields CASSEFGQRSSYNEQFF.

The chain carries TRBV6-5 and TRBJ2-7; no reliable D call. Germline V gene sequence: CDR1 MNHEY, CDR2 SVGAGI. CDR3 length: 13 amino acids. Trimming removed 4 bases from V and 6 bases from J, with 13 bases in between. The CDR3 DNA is TGTGCCAGCAGTTTAGGAACCTACGGCGAGCAGTACTTC. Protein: CASSLGTYGEQYF.

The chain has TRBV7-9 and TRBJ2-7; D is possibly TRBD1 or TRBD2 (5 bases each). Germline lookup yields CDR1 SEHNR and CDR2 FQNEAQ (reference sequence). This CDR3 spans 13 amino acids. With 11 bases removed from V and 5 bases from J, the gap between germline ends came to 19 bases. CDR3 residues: CAAASGDDNEQYF. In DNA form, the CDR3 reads TGTGCCGCCGCTTCCGGGGACGACAACGAGCAGTACTTC. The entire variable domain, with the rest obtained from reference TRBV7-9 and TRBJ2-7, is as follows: DTGVSQNPRHKITKRGQNVTFRCDPISEHNRLYWYRQTLGQGPEFLTYFQNEAQLEKSRLLSDRFSAERPKGSFSTLEIQRTEQGDSAMYLCAAASGDDNEQYFGPGTRLTVT.

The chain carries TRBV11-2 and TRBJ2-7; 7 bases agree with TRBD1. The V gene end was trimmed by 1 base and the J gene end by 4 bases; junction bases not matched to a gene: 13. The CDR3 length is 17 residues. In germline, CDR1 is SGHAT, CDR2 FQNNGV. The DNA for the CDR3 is TGTGCCAGCAGCTTAGGACAGGGTAAACCCCAAGGTTACGAGCAGTACTTC. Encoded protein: CASSLGQGKPQGYEQYF.

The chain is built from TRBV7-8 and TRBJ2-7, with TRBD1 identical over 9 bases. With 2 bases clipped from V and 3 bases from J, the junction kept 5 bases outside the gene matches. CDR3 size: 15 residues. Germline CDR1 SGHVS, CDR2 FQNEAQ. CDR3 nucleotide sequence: TGTGCCAGCAGCTTATTGGGGACAGGGAACTACGAGCAGTACTTC. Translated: CASSLLGTGNYEQYF.

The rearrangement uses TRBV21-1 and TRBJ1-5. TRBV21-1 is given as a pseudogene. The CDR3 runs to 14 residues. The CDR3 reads CASSDLRGKRPQHF. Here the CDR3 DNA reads TGTGCCAGCAGCGATTTACGGGGGAAGCGGCCCCAGCATTTT.

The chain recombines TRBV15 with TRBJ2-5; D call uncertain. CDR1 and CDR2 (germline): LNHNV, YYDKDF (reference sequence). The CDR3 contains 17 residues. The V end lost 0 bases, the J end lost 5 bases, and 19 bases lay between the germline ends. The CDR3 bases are TGTGCCACCAGCAGAGATAGTGTCATCCTTACGGTGGAGACCCAGTACTTC. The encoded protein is CATSRDSVILTVETQYF.

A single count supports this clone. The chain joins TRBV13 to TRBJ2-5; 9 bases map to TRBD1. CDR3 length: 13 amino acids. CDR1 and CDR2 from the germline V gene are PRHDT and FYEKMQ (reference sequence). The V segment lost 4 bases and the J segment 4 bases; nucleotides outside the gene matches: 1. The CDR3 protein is CASSSQGAETQYF. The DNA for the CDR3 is TGTGCCAGCAGCTCACAGGGGGCAGAGACCCAGTACTTC.

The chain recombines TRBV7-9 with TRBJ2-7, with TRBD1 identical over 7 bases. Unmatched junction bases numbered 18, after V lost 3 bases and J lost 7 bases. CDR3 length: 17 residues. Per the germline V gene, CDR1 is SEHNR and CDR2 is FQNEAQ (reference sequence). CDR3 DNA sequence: TGTGCCAGCAGCTTTCATTATTCCGGGACAGTCCCCTTGGAGCAGTACTTC. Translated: CASSFHYSGTVPLEQYF.

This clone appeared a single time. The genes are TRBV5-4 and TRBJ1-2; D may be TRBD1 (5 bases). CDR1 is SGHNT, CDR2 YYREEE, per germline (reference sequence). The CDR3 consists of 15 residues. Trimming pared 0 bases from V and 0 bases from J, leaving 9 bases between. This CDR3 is CASSLAGGPNYGYTF. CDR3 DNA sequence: TGTGCCAGCAGCTTGGCCGGGGGTCCTAACTATGGCTACACCTTC. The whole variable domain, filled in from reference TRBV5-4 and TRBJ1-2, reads ETGVTQSPTHLIKTRGQQVTLRCSSQSGHNTVSWYQQALGQGPQFIFQYYREEENGRGNFPPRFSGLQFPNYSSELNVNALELDDSALYLCASSLAGGPNYGYTFGSGTRLTVV.